Listed below are T cell receptor beta chains from one sample, sequenced in a study of identical twins. TCRdb ran MiXCR on the 5' RACE reads and lists one entry per CDR3 protein. The repertoire holds a few hundred thousand distinct CDR3 sequences, with approximately 17% as singletons. Sequencing used naive T cells sorted from blood. The receptors come from a man between 45 and 60 years old in good health. Each CDR3 is given with its conserved first and last residue. The D gene is left open where the match is weak. Clone size is given for some rows only: seen once, a few or many times, or a class if the clone is expanded.

v_call	d_call	clone_size	j_call	cdr3_nt	cdr3_aa
TRBV12-3/TRBV12-4	TRBD2	many	TRBJ2-5	TGTGCCAGCAGCCCTGGGCTAGCGGGAGCAGAGACCCAGTACTTC	CASSPGLAGAETQYF
TRBV20-1	-	-	TRBJ1-4	TGCAGTGCTAGCAGGACAACTAATGAAAAACTGTTTTTT	CSASRTTNEKLFF
TRBV12-3/TRBV12-4	-	-	TRBJ2-7	TGTGCCAGCAGTTTAGACGGGGTCGGAGGCGAGCAGTACTTC	CASSLDGVGGEQYF
TRBV5-1	TRBD1	many	TRBJ2-3	TGCGCCAGCAGCACCCGGACAGGGTCGACAGATACGCAGTATTTT	CASSTRTGSTDTQYF
TRBV7-2	TRBD1	many	TRBJ2-1	TGTGCCAGCAGCGCAAGGACAGGCTACAATGAGCAGTTCTTC	CASSARTGYNEQFF
TRBV20-1	-	-	TRBJ1-1	TGCAATGCTAGAGATCAGGCAGGGGAGGATTACAACACTGAAGCTTTCTTT	CNARDQAGEDYNTEAFF
TRBV6-1	TRBD2	few	TRBJ2-7	TGTGCCAGCAGTGTTATGTCTAGCGGGAGGGCCGTACACGAGCAGTACTTC	CASSVMSSGRAVHEQYF
TRBV20-1	TRBD2	-	TRBJ2-5	TGCAGTGCTAATCGAGCGGGAGGGCCGGGAGAGACCCAGTACTTC	CSANRAGGPGETQYF
TRBV27	-	-	TRBJ1-6	TGTGCCAGCAGTTTCAACAGGGCAAGTTCACCCCTCCACTTT	CASSFNRASSPLHF
TRBV3-1	TRBD1	few	TRBJ2-7	TGTGCCAGCAGCGCCGAGTACTCCGGGACAGGGGATACCTACGAGCAGTACTTC	CASSAEYSGTGDTYEQYF
TRBV11-3	-	many	TRBJ2-2	TGTGCCAGCAGCACCTCACGGTCTAACACCGGGGAGCTGTTTTTT	CASSTSRSNTGELFF
TRBV5-1	-	-	TRBJ2-1	TGCGCCAGCAGCTTACCTCGAAGGGGGTCCCTAAATGAGCAGTTCTTC	CASSLPRRGSLNEQFF
TRBV29-1	-	many	TRBJ2-2	TGCAGCGTTGAACAGGGAACCGGGGAGCTGTTTTTT	CSVEQGTGELFF
TRBV28	-	-	TRBJ2-7	TGTGCCAGCAGTTTTCTGATGTTTTCCTACGAGCAGTACTTC	CASSFLMFSYEQYF
TRBV20-1	TRBD2	few	TRBJ2-7	TGCAGTGCTAGTGGGGGGGGATCCTACGAGCAGTACTTC	CSASGGGSYEQYF
TRBV6-2/TRBV6-3	-	many	TRBJ2-7	TGTGCCAGCAGCATACTGGGTGGCCAATCCTACGAGCAGTACTTC	CASSILGGQSYEQYF
TRBV9	TRBD2	-	TRBJ2-1	TGTGCCAGCAGCGTATTTGGTAGCGGGGGGGCCCTTGAGCAGTTCTTC	CASSVFGSGGALEQFF
TRBV4-2	-	few	TRBJ1-4	TGTGCCAGCAGCCTCACATCGGGCGATAATGAAAAACTGTTTTTT	CASSLTSGDNEKLFF
TRBV11-2	-	-	TRBJ2-3	TGTGCCAGCAGCCCGGGGGGGACAGGGACAGATACGCAGTATTTT	CASSPGGTGTDTQYF
TRBV29-1	TRBD1	few	TRBJ2-7	TGCAGCGTTCGGGGACAGGGGACCACCTACGAGCAGTACTTC	CSVRGQGTTYEQYF
TRBV18	-	many	TRBJ1-2	TGTGCCAGCTCACCGACTGAACGAGTCCCCTATGGCTACACCTTC	CASSPTERVPYGYTF
TRBV9	-	many	TRBJ1-5	TGTGCCAGCAGCGCGACAGCTAGCAATCAGCCCCAGCATTTT	CASSATASNQPQHF